The rows below give T cell receptor beta chains drawn from one sample of a study of T cell responses to AZD1222 COVID-19 vaccine. Profiling relied on immunoSEQ multiplex PCR, and the TCRdb table lists in-frame clones only, not all of them. Of about 100,000 clones listed, approximately 91% were seen once; the top ten hold 1.5% to 2%. Sequences were derived from peripheral blood, sampled on day 0 of AZD1222 vaccination. The receptors stem from an adult in good health. Each CDR3 is given with its conserved first and last residue. The D gene is left open where the match is weak. Rows give clone size only sometimes, using once, few, many, or a class for an expanded clone.

CDR3nt	CDR3aa	d_gene	abundance	v_gene	j_gene
TGTGCCAGCAGCGTCGGGGACGAGCAGTACTTC	CASSVGDEQYF	NA	NA	TRBV11-2	TRBJ2-7
TGTGCCAGCTCACCCCTCGGAGAGACCCAGTACTTC	CASSPLGETQYF	NA	once	TRBV18	TRBJ2-5
TGCGCCAGCAGCTGGGGGCTGAAGAATGAAAAACTGTTTTTT	CASSWGLKNEKLFF	NA	NA	TRBV5-1	TRBJ1-4
TGTGCCAGCAGTTTTTCCAGGGCCTACGAGCAGTACTTC	CASSFSRAYEQYF	NA	NA	TRBV12-3/TRBV12-4	TRBJ2-7
TGTGCCAGCAGCTTAGTCCCTAGCGGGAAGAGCACAGATACGCAGTATTTT	CASSLVPSGKSTDTQYF	TRBD2	NA	TRBV11-2	TRBJ2-3
TGTGCCAGCAGCTTCTCCGGGAGGACTCCCACAGATACGCAGTATTTT	CASSFSGRTPTDTQYF	TRBD2	NA	TRBV7-9	TRBJ2-3
TGTGCCAGCAGCGCCTCGACAGGGCCCTATGGCTACACCTTC	CASSASTGPYGYTF	TRBD1	NA	TRBV9	TRBJ1-2
TGTGCCATCAGTGAGCTCCCCCGAGGGACGGAAAGCTCTGGAAACACCATATATTTT	CAISELPRGTESSGNTIYF	NA	NA	TRBV10-3	TRBJ1-3
TGCAGCGTTGATATTGTGGCAGCAATAATTCGGGACACTGAAGCTTTCTTT	CSVDIVAAIIRDTEAFF	NA	NA	TRBV29-1	TRBJ1-1
TGTGCCAGCAGTTCTACTAGCGGGAGAGCCAATGAGCAGTTCTTC	CASSSTSGRANEQFF	TRBD2	NA	TRBV2	TRBJ2-1
TGTGCCAGCACGGGTGGGCTGGACGAGCAGTACTTC	CASTGGLDEQYF	NA	NA	TRBV6-5	TRBJ2-7
TGTGCCAGCAGTTATCAGGGGGATACTGAAGCTTTCTTT	CASSYQGDTEAFF	TRBD1	NA	TRBV6-5	TRBJ1-1
TGTGCCTGGAGTGTTTGGACAGCTCAAGAGACCCAGTACTTC	CAWSVWTAQETQYF	NA	NA	TRBV30	TRBJ2-5
TGTGCCAGCAGCGACCTGGGGCAGCCCCAGCATTTT	CASSDLGQPQHF	NA	NA	TRBV3-1/TRBV3-2	TRBJ1-5
TGTGCCAGCAGTTCTATAAATAATTCACCCCTCCACTTT	CASSSINNSPLHF	NA	NA	TRBV27	TRBJ1-6
TGCGCCAGCAGCTTGGCAGCCACAGATACGCAGTATTTT	CASSLAATDTQYF	NA	NA	TRBV5-1	TRBJ2-3
TGTGCCAGCAGCTCCCAGGGGGGGCAGCCCCAGCATTTT	CASSSQGGQPQHF	TRBD1	NA	TRBV5-6	TRBJ1-5
TGTGCCAGCAAGGGCGGTACTATCTACGAGCAGTACTTC	CASKGGTIYEQYF	NA	once	TRBV3-1/TRBV3-2	TRBJ2-7
TGTGCCAGTAGTTCCGGGACAGGGAGTTACTACGAGCAGTACTTC	CASSSGTGSYYEQYF	TRBD1	NA	TRBV19	TRBJ2-7
TGTGCCAGTCGGACAGGAGCAGTCAATGAGCAGTTCTTC	CASRTGAVNEQFF	TRBD1	NA	TRBV19	TRBJ2-1
TGTGCCAGCAGGCCCGCAGGGTTATTCTACGAGCAGTACTTC	CASRPAGLFYEQYF	NA	NA	TRBV28	TRBJ2-7
TGCGCCAGCAGCTTGGGGACAGGGGATGGAAACACCATATATTTT	CASSLGTGDGNTIYF	TRBD1	NA	TRBV5-1	TRBJ1-3
TGTGCCAGCAGCCTGACTCTACAGGCCTACGAGCAGTACTTC	CASSLTLQAYEQYF	NA	NA	TRBV3-1/TRBV3-2	TRBJ2-7
TGTGCCAGCAGCGTCCGGGGCAGCAACTATGGCTACACCTTC	CASSVRGSNYGYTF	NA	once	TRBV7-8	TRBJ1-2
TGTGCCATCAGTCCAGGACAGGGGATGGCCGGGGAGCTGTTTTTT	CAISPGQGMAGELFF	TRBD1	NA	TRBV10-3	TRBJ2-2
TGCGCCACCGGAACAGGGGGCTTGAACGCCGGGGAGCTGTTTTTT	CATGTGGLNAGELFF	TRBD1	NA	TRBV4-1	TRBJ2-2
TGTGCCAGCAGCCCCGGGACAGGTGTCCACGAGCAGTACTTC	CASSPGTGVHEQYF	TRBD1	NA	TRBV7-2	TRBJ2-7
TGTGCCAGCAGCTTGGGGGCAGGTCGAAACACCATATATTTT	CASSLGAGRNTIYF	NA	NA	TRBV5-8	TRBJ1-3
TGTGCCAGCAGCGTCGAAGTCTTCTCTGGAAACACCATATATTTT	CASSVEVFSGNTIYF	NA	few	TRBV9	TRBJ1-3
TGTGCCAGCAGTCGGGGCGAACCTAGCACAGATACGCAGTATTTT	CASSRGEPSTDTQYF	NA	NA	TRBV28	TRBJ2-3
TGTGCCAGCAGTTTGTCCATGGAAGGGTATGGCTACACCTTC	CASSLSMEGYGYTF	NA	once	TRBV27	TRBJ1-2
TGTGCCAGCAGCGGGGGGTCAACTCGAGGGCAGCCCCAGCATTTT	CASSGGSTRGQPQHF	NA	NA	TRBV5-5	TRBJ1-5
TGTGCCAGCACCTTGGACAGGGACAATGAGCAGTTCTTC	CASTLDRDNEQFF	TRBD1	NA	TRBV12-3/TRBV12-4	TRBJ2-1
TGTGCCAGCAGCGTAGTTGACTACTCCTACAATGAGCAGTTCTTC	CASSVVDYSYNEQFF	NA	NA	TRBV9	TRBJ2-1
TGTGCCACCAAGCCGGCGAGCTCCTACGAGCAGTACTTC	CATKPASSYEQYF	NA	few	TRBV19	TRBJ2-7
TGTGCCAGCAGTTCGGACTTTCAACCTGGAAACACCATATATTTT	CASSSDFQPGNTIYF	NA	NA	TRBV27	TRBJ1-3
TGTGCCAGCAGTACCCCGGGAGCTAACTATGGCTACACCTTC	CASSTPGANYGYTF	NA	NA	TRBV28	TRBJ1-2
TGTGCCAGCTCACCACAGGGGGAGAGAAGCAATCAGCCCCAGCATTTT	CASSPQGERSNQPQHF	NA	NA	TRBV18	TRBJ1-5
TGTGCCAGCAGCAAAAAGGGAGGGACGGGGAACACTGAAGCTTTCTTT	CASSKKGGTGNTEAFF	NA	NA	TRBV2	TRBJ1-1
TGTGCCAGCAGGGGGGGACAAAGGATGGGTGGCTACACCTTC	CASRGGQRMGGYTF	NA	NA	TRBV7-9	TRBJ1-2
TGTGCCAGCAGTCCTCGGACTAGCGGTGGGGAGCAGTACTTC	CASSPRTSGGEQYF	TRBD2	NA	TRBV27	TRBJ2-7
TGTGCCAGCAGCGCTCAGGGAGGCGGGGAGCTGTTTTTT	CASSAQGGGELFF	NA	NA	TRBV9	TRBJ2-2
TGTGCCAGCAGTTACTCGATCGGGGGCTCGGGGTACGAGCAGTACTTC	CASSYSIGGSGYEQYF	NA	NA	TRBV6-2/TRBV6-3	TRBJ2-7
TGTGCCATCAGTGAGTCGCCCGGGGTCGGGGGAAACACCATATATTTT	CAISESPGVGGNTIYF	NA	NA	TRBV10-3	TRBJ1-3
TGTGCCAGCAGTGACTCCTACGAGCAGTACTTC	CASSDSYEQYF	NA	NA	TRBV28	TRBJ2-7
TGTGCCAGCAGTGAAATTTGGGGGACTAGCGGGACCCAGTACTTC	CASSEIWGTSGTQYF	TRBD2	NA	TRBV6-1	TRBJ2-5
TGTGCCAGCAGCTTAGAACTCAGGGGGCTTGGCTACACCTTC	CASSLELRGLGYTF	TRBD1	once	TRBV7-9	TRBJ1-2
TGTGCCAGCAGGAGGACAGGAACAATGAACACTGAAGCTTTCTTT	CASRRTGTMNTEAFF	TRBD1	NA	TRBV27	TRBJ1-1
TGTGCCAGCAGTGCCTACTCTGGAAACACCATATATTTT	CASSAYSGNTIYF	NA	NA	TRBV25-1	TRBJ1-3